The rows below give T cell receptor beta chains drawn from one sample of a study of Ad26.COV2.S vaccination and SARS-CoV-2 variants. TCRdb keeps only in-frame clones here, not all; method: immunoSEQ multiplex PCR. The sample carries fewer than 500,000 clones, around nine tenths recorded once. The sample consisted of peripheral blood, taken in a trial of Ad26.COV2.S vaccine versus placebo. The receptors were gathered from a person aged 18 to 65 who received the Ad26.COV2.S COVID-19 vaccine or a placebo. Each CDR3 is given with its conserved first and last residue. Fields, in order: V gene, D gene, J gene, clone size, CDR3 protein, CDR3 DNA. A D gene is named only where the DNA matches it firmly. Size tells how often a clone was seen (once, few, many) or the class of an expanded clone, and some rows leave it out.

v_call: TRBV30
d_call: NA
j_call: TRBJ2-7
clone_size: NA
cdr3_aa: CAWSVQGEQYF
cdr3_nt: TGTGCCTGGAGTGTCCAGGGTGAGCAGTACTTC

v_call: TRBV3-1/TRBV3-2
d_call: TRBD2
j_call: TRBJ2-7
clone_size: NA
cdr3_aa: CASSQLAGASEQYF
cdr3_nt: TGTGCCAGCAGCCAATTGGCGGGAGCTTCCGAGCAGTACTTC

v_call: TRBV20-1
d_call: NA
j_call: TRBJ2-3
clone_size: NA
cdr3_aa: CSASGSGKIDTQYF
cdr3_nt: TGCAGTGCTAGTGGTAGTGGTAAGATCGATACGCAGTATTTT

v_call: TRBV9
d_call: NA
j_call: TRBJ2-1
clone_size: NA
cdr3_aa: CASSVVGNNEQFF
cdr3_nt: TGTGCCAGCAGCGTAGTAGGAAACAATGAGCAGTTCTTC

v_call: TRBV2
d_call: NA
j_call: TRBJ2-7
clone_size: NA
cdr3_aa: CASSDRQRSPYEQYF
cdr3_nt: TGTGCCAGCAGTGATCGACAGAGGAGTCCCTACGAGCAGTACTTC

v_call: TRBV6-5
d_call: NA
j_call: TRBJ2-7
clone_size: NA
cdr3_aa: CASSTGFEQYF
cdr3_nt: TGTGCCAGCAGTACAGGGTTCGAGCAGTACTTC

v_call: TRBV19
d_call: NA
j_call: TRBJ1-4
clone_size: once
cdr3_aa: CASKSDGSNEKLFF
cdr3_nt: TGTGCCAGTAAGAGCGATGGTTCTAATGAAAAACTGTTTTTT

v_call: TRBV29-1
d_call: NA
j_call: TRBJ2-6
clone_size: NA
cdr3_aa: CSVGVSGANVLTF
cdr3_nt: TGCAGCGTTGGGGTCTCTGGGGCCAACGTCCTGACTTTC

v_call: TRBV6-2/TRBV6-3
d_call: TRBD1
j_call: TRBJ1-5
clone_size: once
cdr3_aa: CASSSDRSNQPQHF
cdr3_nt: TGTGCCAGCAGTTCGGACAGGAGCAATCAGCCCCAGCATTTT

v_call: TRBV10-3
d_call: NA
j_call: TRBJ2-7
clone_size: NA
cdr3_aa: CAISEFEGATYEQYF
cdr3_nt: TGTGCCATCAGTGAGTTTGAAGGGGCGACCTACGAGCAGTACTTC

v_call: TRBV14
d_call: TRBD2
j_call: TRBJ2-1
clone_size: NA
cdr3_aa: CASSQGSGTGYEQFF
cdr3_nt: TGTGCCAGCAGCCAAGGGAGCGGGACGGGCTATGAGCAGTTCTTC

v_call: TRBV10-3
d_call: TRBD2
j_call: TRBJ2-1
clone_size: NA
cdr3_aa: CAIRSIAGGPLSDEQFF
cdr3_nt: TGTGCCATCAGATCGATAGCGGGAGGGCCGCTTTCCGATGAGCAGTTCTTC

v_call: TRBV11-3
d_call: TRBD2
j_call: TRBJ2-7
clone_size: NA
cdr3_aa: CASSYRTSYEQYF
cdr3_nt: TGTGCCAGCAGCTACCGGACTAGCTACGAGCAGTACTTC

v_call: TRBV4-3
d_call: TRBD2
j_call: TRBJ2-1
clone_size: NA
cdr3_aa: CASSQTLAGGPYNEQFF
cdr3_nt: TGCGCCAGCAGCCAAACACTAGCGGGAGGGCCTTACAATGAGCAGTTCTTC

v_call: TRBV5-1
d_call: TRBD2
j_call: TRBJ2-1
clone_size: NA
cdr3_aa: CASSPYSLAGGVNEQFF
cdr3_nt: TGCGCCAGCAGCCCCTACTCACTAGCGGGAGGGGTCAATGAGCAGTTCTTC

v_call: TRBV19
d_call: NA
j_call: TRBJ1-5
clone_size: NA
cdr3_aa: CASSIEGIEGWQPQHF
cdr3_nt: TGTGCCAGTAGTATAGAGGGAATCGAGGGTTGGCAGCCCCAGCATTTT

v_call: TRBV6-6
d_call: NA
j_call: TRBJ1-2
clone_size: NA
cdr3_aa: CASSYGSYTF
cdr3_nt: TGTGCCAGCAGTTACGGAAGCTACACCTTC

v_call: TRBV2
d_call: NA
j_call: TRBJ1-5
clone_size: NA
cdr3_aa: CASSGADSNQPQHF
cdr3_nt: TGTGCCAGCAGTGGGGCAGATAGCAATCAGCCCCAGCATTTT

v_call: TRBV4-2
d_call: TRBD1
j_call: TRBJ2-1
clone_size: NA
cdr3_aa: CASSQGVWDRNEQFF
cdr3_nt: TGTGCCAGCAGCCAAGGTGTCTGGGACAGGAATGAGCAGTTCTTC

v_call: TRBV2
d_call: TRBD2
j_call: TRBJ2-1
clone_size: NA
cdr3_aa: CASSRTSGSNEQFF
cdr3_nt: TGTGCCAGCAGTAGGACTAGCGGGAGTAATGAGCAGTTCTTC

v_call: TRBV6-6
d_call: NA
j_call: TRBJ1-5
clone_size: NA
cdr3_aa: CDQHGNSNQPQHF
cdr3_nt: TGTGACCAGCATGGGAATAGCAATCAGCCCCAGCATTTT

v_call: TRBV27
d_call: NA
j_call: TRBJ2-2
clone_size: NA
cdr3_aa: CASSLIAGSGELFF
cdr3_nt: TGTGCCAGCAGTTTAATTGCGGGAAGCGGGGAGCTGTTTTTT

v_call: TRBV10-1
d_call: TRBD2
j_call: TRBJ2-1
clone_size: NA
cdr3_aa: CASSDGSASGLGEQFF
cdr3_nt: TGCGCCAGCAGTGATGGTAGCGCTAGCGGATTAGGGGAGCAGTTCTTC

v_call: TRBV19
d_call: TRBD1
j_call: TRBJ2-7
clone_size: NA
cdr3_aa: CASSTTGDEQYF
cdr3_nt: TGTGCCAGTAGTACCACAGGGGACGAGCAGTACTTC

v_call: TRBV7-2
d_call: NA
j_call: TRBJ1-4
clone_size: NA
cdr3_aa: CASSLGANEKLFF
cdr3_nt: TGTGCCAGCAGCCTAGGGGCTAATGAAAAACTGTTTTTT

v_call: TRBV6-1
d_call: TRBD2
j_call: TRBJ2-1
clone_size: NA
cdr3_aa: CASSEVGSSGRNEQFF
cdr3_nt: TGTGCCAGCAGTGAAGTGGGCTCTAGCGGGAGAAATGAGCAGTTCTTC

v_call: TRBV18
d_call: TRBD2
j_call: TRBJ2-7
clone_size: NA
cdr3_aa: CASSPTSGDEQYF
cdr3_nt: TGTGCCAGCTCACCGACTAGCGGGGATGAGCAGTACTTC

v_call: TRBV11-1
d_call: TRBD1
j_call: TRBJ1-2
clone_size: NA
cdr3_aa: CASSSRTGGFGYTF
cdr3_nt: TGTGCCAGCAGCTCTAGGACAGGGGGCTTTGGCTACACCTTC

v_call: TRBV6-5
d_call: TRBD2
j_call: TRBJ2-7
clone_size: few
cdr3_aa: CASSLTSGSVYEQYF
cdr3_nt: TGTGCCAGCAGTCTGACTAGCGGGAGTGTCTACGAGCAGTACTTC

v_call: TRBV7-9
d_call: NA
j_call: TRBJ1-4
clone_size: NA
cdr3_aa: CASSLGVGYGEKLFF
cdr3_nt: TGTGCCAGCAGCTTAGGGGTGGGCTATGGTGAAAAACTGTTTTTT

v_call: TRBV27
d_call: NA
j_call: TRBJ2-6
clone_size: NA
cdr3_aa: CASRSASLGANVLTF
cdr3_nt: TGTGCCAGCAGATCCGCTAGCTTAGGGGCCAACGTCCTGACTTTC

v_call: TRBV6-5
d_call: TRBD1
j_call: TRBJ1-5
clone_size: NA
cdr3_aa: CASSRTGGQPQHF
cdr3_nt: TGTGCCAGCAGTCGGACAGGGGGCCAGCCCCAGCATTTT

v_call: TRBV14
d_call: NA
j_call: TRBJ2-1
clone_size: NA
cdr3_aa: CASSPQTGRYNEQFF
cdr3_nt: TGTGCCAGCAGCCCTCAAACCGGACGGTACAATGAGCAGTTCTTC

v_call: TRBV6-6
d_call: TRBD1
j_call: TRBJ1-5
clone_size: NA
cdr3_aa: CASSYPGQGRPQPQHF
cdr3_nt: TGTGCCAGCAGTTACCCGGGACAGGGGCGCCCCCAGCCCCAGCATTTT

v_call: TRBV6-2/TRBV6-3
d_call: NA
j_call: TRBJ2-7
clone_size: NA
cdr3_aa: CASSYQPGYEQYF
cdr3_nt: TGTGCCAGCAGTTACCAGCCCGGGTACGAGCAGTACTTC

v_call: TRBV5-4
d_call: NA
j_call: TRBJ2-3
clone_size: NA
cdr3_aa: CASSLALVDTDTQYF
cdr3_nt: TGTGCCAGCAGCTTGGCTCTAGTCGACACAGATACGCAGTATTTT

v_call: TRBV6-2/TRBV6-3
d_call: NA
j_call: TRBJ1-1
clone_size: NA
cdr3_aa: CASSPSASFKTEAFF
cdr3_nt: TGTGCCAGCAGCCCCTCGGCGTCCTTTAAAACTGAAGCTTTCTTT

v_call: TRBV19
d_call: NA
j_call: TRBJ1-4
clone_size: NA
cdr3_aa: CASSPTGRATNEKLFF
cdr3_nt: TGTGCCAGTAGTCCCACAGGCCGTGCAACTAATGAAAAACTGTTTTTT

v_call: TRBV28
d_call: NA
j_call: TRBJ1-3
clone_size: NA
cdr3_aa: CASSLTQTGHSGNTIYF
cdr3_nt: TGTGCCAGCAGCCTTACCCAGACAGGCCACTCTGGAAACACCATATATTTT

v_call: TRBV4-1
d_call: NA
j_call: TRBJ1-2
clone_size: few
cdr3_aa: CASSQDIGTGLGYTF
cdr3_nt: TGCGCCAGCAGCCAAGATATTGGTACAGGGTTAGGCTACACCTTC

v_call: TRBV6-5
d_call: TRBD1
j_call: TRBJ1-1
clone_size: NA
cdr3_aa: CASRAGGGTGKAFF
cdr3_nt: TGTGCCAGCAGAGCCGGTGGGGGGACAGGGAAAGCTTTCTTT

v_call: TRBV7-9
d_call: TRBD1
j_call: TRBJ2-2
clone_size: few
cdr3_aa: CASSPLEGGYTGELFF
cdr3_nt: TGTGCCAGCAGCCCCCTCGAAGGGGGCTACACCGGGGAGCTGTTTTTT

v_call: TRBV6-5
d_call: NA
j_call: TRBJ1-6
clone_size: NA
cdr3_aa: CASSYTYNSPLHF
cdr3_nt: TGTGCCAGCAGTTACACATATAATTCACCCCTCCACTTT

v_call: TRBV7-8
d_call: NA
j_call: TRBJ1-3
clone_size: NA
cdr3_aa: CASSTQTGRGNTIYF
cdr3_nt: TGTGCCAGCAGCACACAGACAGGACGTGGAAACACCATATATTTT

v_call: TRBV5-4
d_call: NA
j_call: TRBJ2-5
clone_size: NA
cdr3_aa: CASSLAPEAGGETQYF
cdr3_nt: TGTGCCAGCAGCTTGGCCCCGGAGGCCGGAGGGGAGACCCAGTACTTC

v_call: TRBV11-3
d_call: NA
j_call: TRBJ2-3
clone_size: NA
cdr3_aa: CASSLGRADTQYF
cdr3_nt: TGTGCCAGCAGCTTAGGTAGAGCAGATACGCAGTATTTT

v_call: TRBV5-6
d_call: NA
j_call: TRBJ2-7
clone_size: NA
cdr3_aa: CASSLAVPYEQYF
cdr3_nt: TGTGCCAGCAGCTTGGCCGTGCCCTACGAGCAGTACTTC

v_call: TRBV18
d_call: NA
j_call: TRBJ2-3
clone_size: NA
cdr3_aa: CASLLGGDRSTDTQYF
cdr3_nt: TGTGCCAGCCTCCTCGGGGGAGACAGGAGCACAGATACGCAGTATTTT

v_call: TRBV30
d_call: TRBD2
j_call: TRBJ2-7
clone_size: NA
cdr3_aa: CAWTRLAGRGEQYF
cdr3_nt: TGTGCCTGGACTCGACTAGCGGGACGCGGCGAGCAGTACTTC